The TCR beta chain under discussion was sequenced for a study of chemoradiotherapy in HPV16-positive cancers. General study findings and limits: During treatment, candidate HPV-specific clones and E7-related motifs expanded in tumor. HPV-specific T cells were functionally defined from only a couple of HPV16-positive patients.

With regard to this clone: What it binds is not known.

TCRdb keeps only in-frame clones here, not all; method: immunoSEQ multiplex PCR. The sample has fewer than 6,500 clones, roughly 84% seen once. The sample was tumor tissue, taken from a patient who underwent chemoradiotherapy. This clonotype was sampled from a human donor with HPV-associated anogenital cancer.

CDR3 region: CASSLPVQGYTF. The CDR3 nucleotides are TGTGCCAGCAGCCTCCCTGTCCAAGGCTACACCTTC. V and J are TRBV9 and TRBJ1-2; D unclear. V was shortened by 4 bases and J by 8 bases, with 12 bases between the two germline ends. The CDR3 has 12 amino acids. Germline V gives CDR1 SGDLS, CDR2 YYNGEE. The whole variable domain, remainder taken from reference TRBV9 and TRBJ1-2, is DSGVTQTPKHLITATGQRVTLRCSPRSGDLSVYWYQQSLDQGLQFLIQYYNGEERAKGNILERFSAQQFPDLHSELNLSSLELGDSALYFCASSLPVQGYTFGSGTRLTVV.